The rows below give T cell receptor beta chains drawn from one sample of a study of T cell responses to AZD1222 COVID-19 vaccine. Generated by immunoSEQ multiplex PCR, the TCRdb table keeps only in-frame clones and is missing some. This sample has 150,000 or so clones, with around 95% found just once. This sample comprised peripheral blood, obtained on day 0 of AZD1222 vaccination. Every receptor here comes from an adult in good health. The conserved cysteine and the conserved F or W are not part of the CDR3 here. Each record gives: D gene, V gene, clone size, J gene, CDR3 protein. A D gene is named only where the DNA matches it firmly. Size tells how often a clone was seen (once, few, many) or the class of an expanded clone, and some rows leave it out.

D gene: TRBD1; V gene: TRBV5-5; clone size: NA; J gene: TRBJ1-1; CDR3 protein: ASSVGQGMFEAF
D gene: TRBD1; V gene: TRBV18; clone size: once; J gene: TRBJ2-6; CDR3 protein: ASSLSGQGSGANVLT
D gene: NA; V gene: TRBV19; clone size: NA; J gene: TRBJ1-1; CDR3 protein: ASSIGGPEAF
D gene: NA; V gene: TRBV7-9; clone size: NA; J gene: TRBJ1-2; CDR3 protein: ASSFTGRDGYT
D gene: NA; V gene: TRBV28; clone size: NA; J gene: TRBJ1-2; CDR3 protein: ASSTNLRSGYT
D gene: NA; V gene: TRBV9; clone size: NA; J gene: TRBJ1-2; CDR3 protein: ASSGGGRYGYT
D gene: NA; V gene: TRBV19; clone size: few; J gene: TRBJ2-7; CDR3 protein: ASSMAEGRGEQY
D gene: NA; V gene: TRBV5-1; clone size: NA; J gene: TRBJ1-1; CDR3 protein: ASSLEAPQNTEAF
D gene: TRBD1; V gene: TRBV15; clone size: NA; J gene: TRBJ1-1; CDR3 protein: ATSSTGVGTEAF
D gene: TRBD2; V gene: TRBV5-1; clone size: NA; J gene: TRBJ2-1; CDR3 protein: ASSPLAGGYNEQF
D gene: NA; V gene: TRBV30; clone size: NA; J gene: TRBJ1-1; CDR3 protein: AWSPGRVNTEAF
D gene: TRBD1; V gene: TRBV19; clone size: NA; J gene: TRBJ1-2; CDR3 protein: ASSIGGGTGGNYGYT
D gene: NA; V gene: TRBV20-1; clone size: NA; J gene: TRBJ2-7; CDR3 protein: SAPKRNEQY
D gene: NA; V gene: TRBV23-1; clone size: once; J gene: TRBJ1-5; CDR3 protein: ASSLRGLRGNQPQH
D gene: NA; V gene: TRBV28; clone size: NA; J gene: TRBJ2-5; CDR3 protein: ASSLRGSQETQY
D gene: TRBD1; V gene: TRBV5-1; clone size: NA; J gene: TRBJ1-6; CDR3 protein: ASSLERQGRSPLH
D gene: TRBD1; V gene: TRBV18; clone size: NA; J gene: TRBJ1-2; CDR3 protein: ASVTGTYRGGYT
D gene: NA; V gene: TRBV27; clone size: NA; J gene: TRBJ2-1; CDR3 protein: ASSLSDPSVNEQF
D gene: TRBD1; V gene: TRBV4-1; clone size: NA; J gene: TRBJ2-7; CDR3 protein: ASSPGQDFGEQY
D gene: NA; V gene: TRBV18; clone size: NA; J gene: TRBJ1-5; CDR3 protein: ASSQIQGTNQPQH
D gene: TRBD1; V gene: TRBV5-1; clone size: NA; J gene: TRBJ2-1; CDR3 protein: ASSLRQGTLREQF
D gene: TRBD2; V gene: TRBV3-1/TRBV3-2; clone size: NA; J gene: TRBJ2-1; CDR3 protein: ASSSTSSGRNEQF
D gene: NA; V gene: TRBV18; clone size: NA; J gene: TRBJ1-1; CDR3 protein: ASSPGQNTEAF
D gene: NA; V gene: TRBV7-2; clone size: once; J gene: TRBJ1-1; CDR3 protein: ASSTGTNLDTEAF
D gene: NA; V gene: TRBV5-1; clone size: NA; J gene: TRBJ1-4; CDR3 protein: ASSSAPAGEKLF
D gene: NA; V gene: TRBV30; clone size: NA; J gene: TRBJ1-5; CDR3 protein: AWSYGRAGNQPQH
D gene: NA; V gene: TRBV2; clone size: NA; J gene: TRBJ1-2; CDR3 protein: ASSPRDRGYGYT
D gene: TRBD1; V gene: TRBV2; clone size: NA; J gene: TRBJ1-4; CDR3 protein: ASNDRGNEKLF
D gene: NA; V gene: TRBV2; clone size: NA; J gene: TRBJ1-4; CDR3 protein: ASSETTGNEKLF